This TCR beta chain is from a study of cytomegalovirus exposure and HLA in healthy donors. Study details: Most genotyped donors, roughly 83% of 300 to 400, had Caucasian-associated genetic ancestry.

V was trimmed by 6 bases and J by 3 bases, leaving 15 bases between them. This CDR3 is built from 14 residues. CDR1 is MNHEY, CDR2 SMNVEV, per germline (reference sequence). General study points: Compared with the roughly 700-donor mean, an Asian-associated ancestry cluster reportedly had fewer N-insertions, according to a later analysis.

In this sample, this clone turned up a few times. The target antigen is unknown. The PCR ran on 60 Vbeta and 13 Jbeta primers. Generated by immunoSEQ multiplex PCR, the TCRdb table keeps only in-frame clones and is missing some. Here the sample spans 95,000 to 150,000 clones, 81% being singletons. The V call is TRBV27, the J call TRBJ2-7; tentative D call: TRBD1 (6 bases). The sequenced sample consisted of PBMCs. This clonotype originated in a woman between 25 and 40 years old in good health and CMV-seronegative. The DNA of the CDR3 is TGTGCCAGCAGGGAACAGGGTCGGAACTACGAGCAGTACTTC. It codes for CASREQGRNYEQYF.